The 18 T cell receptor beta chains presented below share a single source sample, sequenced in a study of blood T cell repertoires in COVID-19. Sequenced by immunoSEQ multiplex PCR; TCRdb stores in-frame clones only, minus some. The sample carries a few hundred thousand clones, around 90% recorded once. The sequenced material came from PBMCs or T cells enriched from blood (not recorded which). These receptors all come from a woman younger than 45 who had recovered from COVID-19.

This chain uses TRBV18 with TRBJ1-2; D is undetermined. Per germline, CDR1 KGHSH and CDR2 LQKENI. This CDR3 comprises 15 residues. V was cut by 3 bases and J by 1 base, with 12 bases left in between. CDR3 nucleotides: TGTGCCAGCTCACCCCTTGGAGCGAGTAACTATGGCTACACCTTC. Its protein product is CASSPLGASNYGYTF.

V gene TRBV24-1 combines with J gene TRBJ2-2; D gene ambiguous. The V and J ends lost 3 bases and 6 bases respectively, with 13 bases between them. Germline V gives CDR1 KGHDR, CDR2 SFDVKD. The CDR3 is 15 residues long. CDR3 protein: CATSDEYPNPGELFF. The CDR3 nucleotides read TGTGCCACCAGTGATGAATATCCTAATCCCGGGGAGCTGTTTTTT.

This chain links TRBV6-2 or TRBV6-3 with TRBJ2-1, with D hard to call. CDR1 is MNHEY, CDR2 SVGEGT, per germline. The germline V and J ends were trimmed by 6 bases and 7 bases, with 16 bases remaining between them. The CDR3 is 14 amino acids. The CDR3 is CASSRGSLSNEQFF. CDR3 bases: TGTGCCAGCAGCCGAGGTTCACTGTCAAATGAGCAGTTCTTC.

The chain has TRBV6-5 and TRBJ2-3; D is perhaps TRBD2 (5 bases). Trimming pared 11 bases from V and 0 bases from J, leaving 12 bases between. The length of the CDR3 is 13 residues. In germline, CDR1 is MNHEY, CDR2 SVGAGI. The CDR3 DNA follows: TGTGCCCTCGGGGAAGGAAGCACAGATACGCAGTATTTT. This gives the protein CALGEGSTDTQYF.

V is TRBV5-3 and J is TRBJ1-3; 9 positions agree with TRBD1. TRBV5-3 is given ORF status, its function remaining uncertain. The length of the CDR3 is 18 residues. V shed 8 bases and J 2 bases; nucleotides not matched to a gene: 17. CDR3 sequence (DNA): TGTGCCAGTCTTACCGGGACAGGGAGTTCAGGGGCTGGAAACACCATATATTTT. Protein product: CASLTGTGSSGAGNTIYF.

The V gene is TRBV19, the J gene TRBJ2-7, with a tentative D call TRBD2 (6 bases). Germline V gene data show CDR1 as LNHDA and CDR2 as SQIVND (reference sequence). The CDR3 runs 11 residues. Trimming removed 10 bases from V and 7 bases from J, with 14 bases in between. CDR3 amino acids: CATRLGGEQYF. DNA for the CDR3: TGTGCCACCCGACTCGGGGGTGAGCAGTACTTC.

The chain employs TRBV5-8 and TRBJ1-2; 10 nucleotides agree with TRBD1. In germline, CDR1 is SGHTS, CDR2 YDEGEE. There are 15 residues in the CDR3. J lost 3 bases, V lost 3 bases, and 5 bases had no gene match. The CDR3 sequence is CASSYTGTGDYGYTF. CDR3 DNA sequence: TGTGCCAGCAGCTATACCGGGACAGGGGACTATGGCTACACCTTC.

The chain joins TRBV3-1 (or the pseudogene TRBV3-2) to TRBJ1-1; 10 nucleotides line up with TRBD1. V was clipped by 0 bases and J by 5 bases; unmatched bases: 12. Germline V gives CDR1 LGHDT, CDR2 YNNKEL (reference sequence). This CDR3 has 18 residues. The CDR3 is CASSQDGEDRGFGTEAFF. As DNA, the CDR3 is TGTGCCAGCAGCCAAGATGGTGAGGACAGGGGGTTTGGGACTGAAGCTTTCTTT.

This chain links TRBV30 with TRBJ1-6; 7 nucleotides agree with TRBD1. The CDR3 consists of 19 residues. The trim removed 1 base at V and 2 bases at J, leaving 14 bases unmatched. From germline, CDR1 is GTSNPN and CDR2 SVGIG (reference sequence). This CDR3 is CAWSADKGGRVTYNSPLHF. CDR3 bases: TGTGCCTGGAGTGCTGATAAAGGGGGCAGGGTTACCTATAATTCACCCCTCCACTTT.

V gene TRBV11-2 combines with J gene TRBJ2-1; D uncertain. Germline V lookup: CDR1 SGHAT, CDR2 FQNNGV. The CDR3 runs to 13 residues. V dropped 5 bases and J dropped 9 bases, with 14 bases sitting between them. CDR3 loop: CASSPLLVSEQFF. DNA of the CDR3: TGTGCCAGCAGCCCCCTTTTGGTTAGTGAGCAGTTCTTC. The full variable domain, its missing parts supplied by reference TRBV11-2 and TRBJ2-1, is EAGVAQSPRYKIIEKRQSVAFWCNPISGHATLYWYQQILGQGPKLLIQFQNNGVVDDSQLPKDRFSAERLKGVDSTLKIQPAKLEDSAVYLCASSPLLVSEQFFGPGTRLTVL.

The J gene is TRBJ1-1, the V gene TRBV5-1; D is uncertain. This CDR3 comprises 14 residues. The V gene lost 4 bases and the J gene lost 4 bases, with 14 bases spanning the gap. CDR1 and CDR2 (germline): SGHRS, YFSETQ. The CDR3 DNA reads TGCGCCAGCAGCCGTCCTGAAGCCCCCACTGAAGCTTTCTTT. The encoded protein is CASSRPEAPTEAFF. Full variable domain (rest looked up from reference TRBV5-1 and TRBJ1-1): KAGVTQTPRYLIKTRGQQVTLSCSPISGHRSVSWYQQTPGQGLQFLFEYFSETQRNKGNFPGRFSGRQFSNSRSEMNVSTLELGDSALYLCASSRPEAPTEAFFGQGTRLTVV.

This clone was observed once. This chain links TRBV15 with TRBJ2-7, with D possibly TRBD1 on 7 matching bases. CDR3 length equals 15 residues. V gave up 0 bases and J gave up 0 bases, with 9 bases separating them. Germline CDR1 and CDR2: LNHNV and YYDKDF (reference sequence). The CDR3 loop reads CATSRDRGVSYEQYF. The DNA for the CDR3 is TGTGCCACCAGCAGAGACAGGGGGGTCTCCTACGAGCAGTACTTC.

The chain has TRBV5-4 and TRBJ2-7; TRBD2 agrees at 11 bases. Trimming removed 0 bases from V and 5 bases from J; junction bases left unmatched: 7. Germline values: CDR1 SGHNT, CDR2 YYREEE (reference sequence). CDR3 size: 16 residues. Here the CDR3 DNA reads TGTGCCAGCAGCTTGGGACTAGCGGGGAATGGGGACGAGCAGTACTTC. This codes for CASSLGLAGNGDEQYF. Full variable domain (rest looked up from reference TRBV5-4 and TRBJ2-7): ETGVTQSPTHLIKTRGQQVTLRCSSQSGHNTVSWYQQALGQGPQFIFQYYREEENGRGNFPPRFSGLQFPNYSSELNVNALELDDSALYLCASSLGLAGNGDEQYFGPGTRLTVT.

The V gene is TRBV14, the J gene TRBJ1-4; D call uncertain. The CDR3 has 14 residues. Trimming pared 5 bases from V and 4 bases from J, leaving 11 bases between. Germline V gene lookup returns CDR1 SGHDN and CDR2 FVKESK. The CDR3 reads CASSSGRDNEKLFF. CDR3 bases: TGTGCCAGCAGCTCAGGACGGGATAATGAAAAACTGTTTTTT.

Here the CDR3 DNA reads TGTGCCACCAGACTAGCGGGGAACACCGGGGAGCTGTTTTTT. It is translated as CATRLAGNTGELFF. The chain carries TRBV6-5 and TRBJ2-2; 10 bases map to TRBD2. This CDR3 region has 14 residues. Looked up from germline, CDR1 is MNHEY and CDR2 is SVGAGI. J gave up 1 base and V 10 bases, and 3 bases lay outside the gene matches.

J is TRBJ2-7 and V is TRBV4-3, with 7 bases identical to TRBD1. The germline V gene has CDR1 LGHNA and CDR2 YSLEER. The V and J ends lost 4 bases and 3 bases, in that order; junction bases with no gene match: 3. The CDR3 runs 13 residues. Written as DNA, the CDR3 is TGCGCCAGCAGCCCTTACAGGGGCTACGAGCAGTACTTC. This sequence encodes CASSPYRGYEQYF.

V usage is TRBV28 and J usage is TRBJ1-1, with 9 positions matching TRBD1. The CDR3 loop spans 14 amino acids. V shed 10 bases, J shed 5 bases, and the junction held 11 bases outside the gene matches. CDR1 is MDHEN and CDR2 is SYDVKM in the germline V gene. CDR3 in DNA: TGTGCCACCTTAACCGGGACAGGGAGGACTGAAGCTTTCTTT. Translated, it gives CATLTGTGRTEAFF.

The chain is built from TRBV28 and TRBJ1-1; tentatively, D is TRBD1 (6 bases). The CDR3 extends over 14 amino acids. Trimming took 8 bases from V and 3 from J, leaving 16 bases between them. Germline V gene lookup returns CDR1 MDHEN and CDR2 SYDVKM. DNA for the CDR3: TGTGCCAGCGGCGGCTCAGGGGTGTACACTGAAGCTTTCTTT. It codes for CASGGSGVYTEAFF.